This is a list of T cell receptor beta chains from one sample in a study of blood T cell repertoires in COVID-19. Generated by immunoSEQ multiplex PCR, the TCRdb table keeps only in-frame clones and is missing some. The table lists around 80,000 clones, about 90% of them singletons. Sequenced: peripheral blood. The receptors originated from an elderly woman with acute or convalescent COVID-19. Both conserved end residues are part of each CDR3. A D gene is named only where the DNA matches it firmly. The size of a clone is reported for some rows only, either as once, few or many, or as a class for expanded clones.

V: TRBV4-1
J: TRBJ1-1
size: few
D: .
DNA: TGCGCCAGCAGCCAAGACAGCGATGAAGCTTTCTTT
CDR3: CASSQDSDEAFF

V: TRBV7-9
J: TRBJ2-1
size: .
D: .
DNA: TGTGCCAGCAGCTCGAGGGACTCGAGCTCCTACAATGAGCAGTTCTTC
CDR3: CASSSRDSSSYNEQFF

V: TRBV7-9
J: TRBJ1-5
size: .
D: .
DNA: TGTGCCAGCAGCCTAGAAGCCGAAGCCCAGCATTTT
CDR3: CASSLEAEAQHF

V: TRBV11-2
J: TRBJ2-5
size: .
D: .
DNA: TGTGCCAGCAGCTTAATTAGCGAGACCCAGTACTTC
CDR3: CASSLISETQYF

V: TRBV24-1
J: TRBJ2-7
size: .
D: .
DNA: TGTGCCACCAGTGAGCCCCAAAGGGGCGATTCCTACGAGCAGTACTTC
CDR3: CATSEPQRGDSYEQYF

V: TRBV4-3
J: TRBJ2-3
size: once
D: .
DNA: TGCGCCAGCAGCCAAGGGGGGCAAGCAGATACGCAGTATTTT
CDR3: CASSQGGQADTQYF

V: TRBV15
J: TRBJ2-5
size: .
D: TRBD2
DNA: TGTGCCACCAGCAGAGGACTAGCGGAAGAGACCCAGTACTTC
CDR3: CATSRGLAEETQYF

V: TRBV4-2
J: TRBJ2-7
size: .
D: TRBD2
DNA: TGTGCCAGCAGCCCCATGCGGGCGGGGGGCTTCTCCTACGAGCAGTACTTC
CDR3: CASSPMRAGGFSYEQYF

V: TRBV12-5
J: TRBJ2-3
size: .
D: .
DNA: TGTGCTAGTGCCGTGGGCAGCACAGATACGCAGTATTTT
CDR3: CASAVGSTDTQYF

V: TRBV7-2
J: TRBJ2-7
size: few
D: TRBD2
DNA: TGTGCCAGCAGCTTAGTACTAGCGGGGCCCTACGAGCAGTACTTC
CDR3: CASSLVLAGPYEQYF

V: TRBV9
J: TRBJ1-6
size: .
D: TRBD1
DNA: TGTGCCAGCACCGACGACGGGACAGCCCACTTTCCCCTCCACTTT
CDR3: CASTDDGTAHFPLHF

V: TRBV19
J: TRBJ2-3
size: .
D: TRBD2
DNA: TGTGCCAGTAGTATGAGGACTAGCGGGGCGGCGCAGTATTTT
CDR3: CASSMRTSGAAQYF

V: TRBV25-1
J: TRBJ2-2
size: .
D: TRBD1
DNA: TGTGCCAGCAGTGGGGACAGACTTAACACCGGGGAGCTGTTTTTT
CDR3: CASSGDRLNTGELFF

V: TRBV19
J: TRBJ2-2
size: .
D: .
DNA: .
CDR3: CASCSVPVAAGQGAPGELFF

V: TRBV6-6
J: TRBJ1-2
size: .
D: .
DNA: TGTGCCAGCAGCCCCCTAGGGAGTGACTATGGCTACACCTTC
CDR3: CASSPLGSDYGYTF

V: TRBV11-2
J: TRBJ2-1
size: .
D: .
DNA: TGTGCCAGCAGCCCCCGCCGGGGGGCGTTAACCTACAATGAGCAGTTCTTC
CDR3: CASSPRRGALTYNEQFF

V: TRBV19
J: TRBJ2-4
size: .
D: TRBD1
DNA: TGTGCCAGTAGCGAGACAGGGCTAAGCAAAAACATTCAGTACTTC
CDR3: CASSETGLSKNIQYF

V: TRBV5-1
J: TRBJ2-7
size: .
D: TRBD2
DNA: TGCGCCAGCAGCTCTAGCGGGTGGGCCGACGAGCAGTACTTC
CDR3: CASSSSGWADEQYF

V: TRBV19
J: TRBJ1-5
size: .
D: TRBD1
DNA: TGTGCCAGTAGTTCTCCCCGACCGGACAGGGGCGGCGATCAGCCCCAGCATTTT
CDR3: CASSSPRPDRGGDQPQHF

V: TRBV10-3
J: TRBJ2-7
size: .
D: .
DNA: TGTGCCATCAGTGAGTTTTCAGCGGCAGCCGAGCAGTACTTC
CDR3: CAISEFSAAAEQYF

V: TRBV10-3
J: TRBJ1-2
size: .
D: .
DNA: TGTGCCATCAGTGGACAGTCTAACTATGGCTACACCTTC
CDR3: CAISGQSNYGYTF

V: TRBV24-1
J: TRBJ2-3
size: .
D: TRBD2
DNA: TGTGCCACCAGTGAAGCGGGAGCCACAGATACGCAGTATTTT
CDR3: CATSEAGATDTQYF

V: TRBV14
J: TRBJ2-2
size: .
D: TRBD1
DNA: TGTGCCAGCAGCCGACAGGGGGCGAACACCGGGGAGCTGTTTTTT
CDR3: CASSRQGANTGELFF

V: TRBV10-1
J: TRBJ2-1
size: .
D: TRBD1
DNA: TGCGCCAGCAGTGGAACCGGGACAGGGGAGAATGAGCAGTTCTTC
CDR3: CASSGTGTGENEQFF

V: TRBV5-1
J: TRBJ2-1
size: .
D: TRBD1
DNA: TGCGCCAGCAGCCCCGCGGTTGGGACAGGGGGCTTCAATGAGCAGTTCTTC
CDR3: CASSPAVGTGGFNEQFF

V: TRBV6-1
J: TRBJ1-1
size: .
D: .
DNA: TGTGCCAGCAGTGAAGTGGGACCCAGGGGGAACACTGAAGCTTTCTTT
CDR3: CASSEVGPRGNTEAFF

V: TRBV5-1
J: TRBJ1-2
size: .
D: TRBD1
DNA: TGCGCCAGCAGACTAATCACAGGGGGCGTGGGCTACACCTTC
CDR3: CASRLITGGVGYTF

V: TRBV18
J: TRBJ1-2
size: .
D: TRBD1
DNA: TGTGCCAGCTCAACAGGGGGCGCGAATGGCTACACCTTC
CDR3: CASSTGGANGYTF

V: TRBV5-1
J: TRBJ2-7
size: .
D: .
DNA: TGCGCCAGCAGCCTGGGTGGTAGCGGATTCTCCTACGAGCAGTACTTC
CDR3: CASSLGGSGFSYEQYF

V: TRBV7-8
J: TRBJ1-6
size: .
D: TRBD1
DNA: TGTGCCAGCAGTGTACTGGGACAGGGTGCTTCACCCCTCCACTTT
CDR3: CASSVLGQGASPLHF

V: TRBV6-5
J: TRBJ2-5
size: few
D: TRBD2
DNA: TGTGCCAGCCGGGAGCGGGGGTGGGAGACCCAGTACTTC
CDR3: CASRERGWETQYF

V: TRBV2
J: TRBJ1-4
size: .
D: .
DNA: TGTGCCAGTATCCTACAGGGTGCAACTAATGAAAAACTGTTTTTT
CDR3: CASILQGATNEKLFF

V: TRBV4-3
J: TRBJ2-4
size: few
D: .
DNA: TGCGCCAGCAGCCCACTCCCGACGGCGGGAAACATTCAGTACTTC
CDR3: CASSPLPTAGNIQYF

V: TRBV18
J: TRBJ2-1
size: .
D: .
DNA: TGTGCCAGCTCACCACTAGTTAGCGACCATGAGCAGTTCTTC
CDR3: CASSPLVSDHEQFF

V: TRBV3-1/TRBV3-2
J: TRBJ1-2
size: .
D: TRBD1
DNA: TGTGCCAGCAGCTCGCAGGGGGTGCGGGGCTACACCTTC
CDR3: CASSSQGVRGYTF

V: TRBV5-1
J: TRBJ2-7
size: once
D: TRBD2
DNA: TGCGCCAGCAGCTTGGTGGCTAGCGGGGGCTACGAGCAGTACTTC
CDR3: CASSLVASGGYEQYF

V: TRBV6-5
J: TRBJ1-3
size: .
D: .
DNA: TGTGCCAGCAGCTCGGCAGGGTCAGACACCATATATTTT
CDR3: CASSSAGSDTIYF

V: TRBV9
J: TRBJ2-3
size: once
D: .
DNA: TGTGCCAGCAGCGCACTAGCCCTAGCAGATACGCAGTATTTT
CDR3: CASSALALADTQYF

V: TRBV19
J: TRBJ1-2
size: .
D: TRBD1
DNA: TGTGCCAGTAGTACCCTTACAGGGGAGAATGGCTACACCTTC
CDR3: CASSTLTGENGYTF

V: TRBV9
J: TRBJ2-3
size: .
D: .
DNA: TGTGCCAGCAGCGTAGCGACTCTCCATACAGATACGCAGTATTTT
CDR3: CASSVATLHTDTQYF

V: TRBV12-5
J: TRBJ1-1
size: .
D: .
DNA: TGTGCTAGTGGGATACAGGTCCTGAACACTGAAGCTTTCTTT
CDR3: CASGIQVLNTEAFF

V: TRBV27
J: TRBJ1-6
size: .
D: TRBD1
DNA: TGTGCCAGCAGTAGCTCCGGACAGGTGAATTCACCCCTCCACTTT
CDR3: CASSSSGQVNSPLHF

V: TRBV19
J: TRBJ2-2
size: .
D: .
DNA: TGTGCCAGTAGTATCGGCAGGTCCCCGAACACCGGGGAGCTGTTTTTT
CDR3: CASSIGRSPNTGELFF

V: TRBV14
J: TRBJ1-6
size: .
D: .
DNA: TGTGCCAGCAGCCAAGAGAGGAGCACTTCACCCCTCCACTTT
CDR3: CASSQERSTSPLHF